This T cell receptor (beta chain) appears in the sequencing data of a study of blood T cell repertoires in COVID-19. Whole-study context: Whether acute or convalescent, the COVID-19 samples came from the United States, Italy and Spain.

How the authors handled the data: Quantification of nucleated cells was approximated via reference gene primer amplification. Repertoires were generated with immunoSEQ multiplex PCR, while TCRdb's copy carries only in-frame clones and drops some. V, J and clone size are taken as reported in that table, and D and trimming were inferred from the DNA itself. The table has about 200,000 clones, 82% seen once. This clone was detected only a few times. This CDR3 has 15 amino acids. Germline assignment: CDR1 MNHEY and CDR2 SMNVEV (reference sequence). Germline trimming cut 6 bases from V and 0 bases from J; bases unmatched to any gene: 3.

J is TRBJ2-2 and V is TRBV27, with 8 bases aligning to TRBD2. The TCR comes from a woman aged 40 to 50 with acute or convalescent COVID-19. Sequencing was done on a sample of peripheral blood. The CDR3 protein is CASRIAGSNTGELFF. The DNA for the CDR3 is TGTGCCAGCAGAATAGCGGGATCGAACACCGGGGAGCTGTTTTTT.